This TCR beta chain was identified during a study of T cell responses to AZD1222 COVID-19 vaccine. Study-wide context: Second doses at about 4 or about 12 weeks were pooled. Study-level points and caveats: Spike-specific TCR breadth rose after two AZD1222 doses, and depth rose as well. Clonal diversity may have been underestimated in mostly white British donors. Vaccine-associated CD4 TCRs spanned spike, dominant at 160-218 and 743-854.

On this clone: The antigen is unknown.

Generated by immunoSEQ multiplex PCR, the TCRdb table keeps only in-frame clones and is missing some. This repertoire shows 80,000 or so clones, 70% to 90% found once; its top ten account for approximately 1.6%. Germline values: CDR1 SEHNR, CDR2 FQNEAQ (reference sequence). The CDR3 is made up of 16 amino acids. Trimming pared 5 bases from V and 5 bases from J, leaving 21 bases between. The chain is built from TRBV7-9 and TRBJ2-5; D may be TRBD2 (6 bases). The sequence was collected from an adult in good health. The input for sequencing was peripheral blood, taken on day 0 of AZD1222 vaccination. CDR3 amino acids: CASSPFGLEGGETQYF. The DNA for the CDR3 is TGTGCCAGCAGCCCTTTCGGGTTGGAGGGCGGGGAGACCCAGTACTTC.